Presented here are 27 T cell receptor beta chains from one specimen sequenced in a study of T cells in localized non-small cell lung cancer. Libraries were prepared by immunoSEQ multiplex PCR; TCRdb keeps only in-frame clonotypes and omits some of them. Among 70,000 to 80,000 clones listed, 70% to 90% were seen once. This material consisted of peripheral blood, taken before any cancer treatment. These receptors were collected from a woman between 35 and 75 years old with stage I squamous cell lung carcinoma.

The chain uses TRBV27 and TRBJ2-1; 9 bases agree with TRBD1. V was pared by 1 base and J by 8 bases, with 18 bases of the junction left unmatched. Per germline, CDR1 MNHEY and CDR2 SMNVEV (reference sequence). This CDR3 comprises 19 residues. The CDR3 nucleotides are TGTGCCAGCAGTTTATTTTACAGGGGGCGTCTGCCTACGAGCCATGAGCAGTTCTTC. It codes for CASSLFYRGRLPTSHEQFF.

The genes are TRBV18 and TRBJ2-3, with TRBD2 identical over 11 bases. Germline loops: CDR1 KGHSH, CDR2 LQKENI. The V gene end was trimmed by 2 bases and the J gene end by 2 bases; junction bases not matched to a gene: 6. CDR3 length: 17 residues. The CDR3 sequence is CASSPTRLAGTTDTQYF. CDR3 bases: TGTGCCAGCTCACCAACCCGACTAGCGGGGACCACAGATACGCAGTATTTT.

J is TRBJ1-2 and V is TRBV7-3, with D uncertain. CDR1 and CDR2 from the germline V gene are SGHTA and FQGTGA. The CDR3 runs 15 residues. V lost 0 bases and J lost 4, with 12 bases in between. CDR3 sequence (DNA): TGTGCCAGCAGCTTAACGTTCGAGGCCTTCTATGGCTACACCTTC. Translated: CASSLTFEAFYGYTF. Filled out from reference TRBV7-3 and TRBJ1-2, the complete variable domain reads GAGVSQTPSNKVTEKGKYVELRCDPISGHTALYWYRQSLGQGPEFLIYFQGTGAADDSGLPNDRFFAVRPEGSVSTLKIQRTERGDSAVYLCASSLTFEAFYGYTFGSGTRLTVV.

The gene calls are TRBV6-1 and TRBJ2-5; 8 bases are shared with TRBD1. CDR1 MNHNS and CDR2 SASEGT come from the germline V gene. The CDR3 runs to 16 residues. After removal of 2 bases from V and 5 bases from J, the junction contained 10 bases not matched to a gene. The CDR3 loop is CASSERATGDEETQYF. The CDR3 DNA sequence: TGTGCCAGCAGTGAAAGAGCGACAGGGGACGAGGAGACCCAGTACTTC.

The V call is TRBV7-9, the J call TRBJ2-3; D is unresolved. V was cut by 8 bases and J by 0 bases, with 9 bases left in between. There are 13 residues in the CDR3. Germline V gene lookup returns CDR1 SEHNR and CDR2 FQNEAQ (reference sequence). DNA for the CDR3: TGTGCCAGCGGGGATACTAGCACAGATACGCAGTATTTT. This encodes CASGDTSTDTQYF. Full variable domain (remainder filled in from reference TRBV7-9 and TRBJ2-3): DTGVSQNPRHKITKRGQNVTFRCDPISEHNRLYWYRQTLGQGPEFLTYFQNEAQLEKSRLLSDRFSAERPKGSFSTLEIQRTEQGDSAMYLCASGDTSTDTQYFGPGTRLTVL.

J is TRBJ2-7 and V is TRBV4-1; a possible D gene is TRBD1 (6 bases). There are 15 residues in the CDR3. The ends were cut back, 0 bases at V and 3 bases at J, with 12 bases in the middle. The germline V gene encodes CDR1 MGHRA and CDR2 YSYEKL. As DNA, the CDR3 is TGCGCCAGCAGCCAAGATCCTGGGGGCATCTACGAGCAGTACTTC. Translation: CASSQDPGGIYEQYF.

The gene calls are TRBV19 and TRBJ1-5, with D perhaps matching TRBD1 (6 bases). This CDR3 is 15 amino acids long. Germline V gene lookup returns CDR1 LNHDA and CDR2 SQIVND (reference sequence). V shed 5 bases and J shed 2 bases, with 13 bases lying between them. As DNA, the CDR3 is TGTGCCAGTAGTTTACAGGGCCCAGGCAATCAGCCCCAGCATTTT. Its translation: CASSLQGPGNQPQHF.

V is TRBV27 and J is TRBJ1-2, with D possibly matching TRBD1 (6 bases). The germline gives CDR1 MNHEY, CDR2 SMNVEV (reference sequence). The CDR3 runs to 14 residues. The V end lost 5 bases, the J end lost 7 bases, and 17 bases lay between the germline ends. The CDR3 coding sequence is TGTGCCAGCAGTCCCCCGGGGGGCGAGCGTGGCTACACCTTC. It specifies CASSPPGGERGYTF.

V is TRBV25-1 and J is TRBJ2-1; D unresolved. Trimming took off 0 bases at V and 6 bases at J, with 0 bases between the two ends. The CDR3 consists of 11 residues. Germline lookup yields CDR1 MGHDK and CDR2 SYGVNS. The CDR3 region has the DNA TGTGCCAGCAGTGAATACAATGAGCAGTTCTTC. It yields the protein CASSEYNEQFF.

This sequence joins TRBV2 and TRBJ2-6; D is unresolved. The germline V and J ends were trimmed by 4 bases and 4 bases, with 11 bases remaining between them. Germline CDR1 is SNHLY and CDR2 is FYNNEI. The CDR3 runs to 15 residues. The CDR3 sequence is CASSALGQGANVLTF. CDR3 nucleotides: TGTGCCAGCAGTGCGCTGGGCCAGGGGGCCAACGTCCTGACTTTC.

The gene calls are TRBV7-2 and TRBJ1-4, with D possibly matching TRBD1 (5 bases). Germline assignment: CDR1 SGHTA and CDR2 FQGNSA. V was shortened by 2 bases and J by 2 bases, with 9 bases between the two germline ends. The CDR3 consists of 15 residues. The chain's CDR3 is CASSLFRGTNEKLFF. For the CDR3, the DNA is TGTGCCAGCAGCTTATTTAGGGGTACTAATGAAAAACTGTTTTTT.

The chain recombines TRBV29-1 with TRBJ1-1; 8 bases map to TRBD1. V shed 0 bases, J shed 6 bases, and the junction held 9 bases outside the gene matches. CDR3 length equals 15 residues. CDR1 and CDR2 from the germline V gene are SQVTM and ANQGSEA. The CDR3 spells CSVEDHTGGSAEAFF. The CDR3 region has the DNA TGCAGCGTTGAAGACCACACAGGGGGATCCGCTGAAGCTTTCTTT.

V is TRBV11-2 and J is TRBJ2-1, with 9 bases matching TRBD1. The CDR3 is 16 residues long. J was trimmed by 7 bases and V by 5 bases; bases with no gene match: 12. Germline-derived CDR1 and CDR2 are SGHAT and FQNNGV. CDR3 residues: CASSRSRQGGWNEQFF. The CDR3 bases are TGTGCCAGCAGCCGCAGTCGACAGGGGGGGTGGAATGAGCAGTTCTTC.

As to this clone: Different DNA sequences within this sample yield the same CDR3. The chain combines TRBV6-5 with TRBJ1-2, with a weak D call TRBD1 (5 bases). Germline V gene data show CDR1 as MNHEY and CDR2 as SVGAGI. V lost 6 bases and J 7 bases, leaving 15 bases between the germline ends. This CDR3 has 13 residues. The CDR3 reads CASSNPQGRGYTF. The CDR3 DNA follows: TGTGCCAGCAGCAACCCTCAGGGCCGTGGCTACACCTTC.

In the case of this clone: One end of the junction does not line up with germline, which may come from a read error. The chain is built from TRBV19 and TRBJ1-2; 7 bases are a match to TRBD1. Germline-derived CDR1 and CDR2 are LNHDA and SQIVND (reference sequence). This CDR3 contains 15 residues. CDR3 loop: CASTQTTGTNYGYTF. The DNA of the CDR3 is TGTGCAAGTACCCAAACGACAGGGACTAACTATGGCTACACCTTC.

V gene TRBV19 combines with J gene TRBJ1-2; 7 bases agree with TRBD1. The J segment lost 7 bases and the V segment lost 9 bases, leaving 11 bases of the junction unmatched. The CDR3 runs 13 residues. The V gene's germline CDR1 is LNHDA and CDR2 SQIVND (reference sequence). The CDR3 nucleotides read TGTGCCAGCCGGACAGGAGTTGTGAGTGGCTACACCTTC. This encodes CASRTGVVSGYTF.

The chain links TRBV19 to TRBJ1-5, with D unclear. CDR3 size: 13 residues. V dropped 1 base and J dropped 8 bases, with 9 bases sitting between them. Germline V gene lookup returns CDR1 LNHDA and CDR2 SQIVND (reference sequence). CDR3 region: CASSIGSPEPQHF. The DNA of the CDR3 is TGTGCCAGTAGTATAGGGTCACCGGAGCCCCAGCATTTT.

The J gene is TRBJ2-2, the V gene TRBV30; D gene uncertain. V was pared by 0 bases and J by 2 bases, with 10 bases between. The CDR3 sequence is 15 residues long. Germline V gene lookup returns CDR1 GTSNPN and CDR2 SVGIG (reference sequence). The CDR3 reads CAWSVLDRNTGELFF. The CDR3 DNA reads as TGTGCCTGGAGTGTACTGGACCGTAACACCGGGGAGCTGTTTTTT.

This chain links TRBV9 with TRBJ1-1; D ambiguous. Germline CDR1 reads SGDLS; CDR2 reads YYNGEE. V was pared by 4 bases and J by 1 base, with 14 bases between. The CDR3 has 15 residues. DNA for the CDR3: TGTGCCAGCAGCCCCCGAGGATCTCAGAACACTGAAGCTTTCTTT. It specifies CASSPRGSQNTEAFF.

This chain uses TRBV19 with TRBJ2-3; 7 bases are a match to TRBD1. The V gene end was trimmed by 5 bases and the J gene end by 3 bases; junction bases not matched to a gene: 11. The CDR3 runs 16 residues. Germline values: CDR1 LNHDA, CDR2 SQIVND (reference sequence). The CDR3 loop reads CASSFGQARGTDTQYF. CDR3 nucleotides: TGTGCCAGTAGTTTCGGACAGGCAAGGGGTACAGATACGCAGTATTTT.

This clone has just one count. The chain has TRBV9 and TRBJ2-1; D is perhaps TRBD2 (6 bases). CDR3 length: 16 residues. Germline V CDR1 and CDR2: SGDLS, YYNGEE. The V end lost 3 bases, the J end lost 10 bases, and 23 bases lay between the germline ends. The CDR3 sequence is CASSATPPGRTGEQFF. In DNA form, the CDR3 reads TGTGCCAGCAGCGCCACACCACCAGGGAGGACGGGAGAGCAGTTCTTC. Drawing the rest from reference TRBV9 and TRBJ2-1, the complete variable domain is DSGVTQTPKHLITATGQRVTLRCSPRSGDLSVYWYQQSLDQGLQFLIQYYNGEERAKGNILERFSAQQFPDLHSELNLSSLELGDSALYFCASSATPPGRTGEQFFGPGTRLTVL.

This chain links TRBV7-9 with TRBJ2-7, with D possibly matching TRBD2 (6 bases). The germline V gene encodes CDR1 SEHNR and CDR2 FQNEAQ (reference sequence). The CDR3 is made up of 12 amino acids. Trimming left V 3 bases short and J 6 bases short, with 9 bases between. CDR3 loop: CASSFGGSEQYF. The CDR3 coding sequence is TGTGCCAGCAGCTTCGGGGGAAGCGAGCAGTACTTC.

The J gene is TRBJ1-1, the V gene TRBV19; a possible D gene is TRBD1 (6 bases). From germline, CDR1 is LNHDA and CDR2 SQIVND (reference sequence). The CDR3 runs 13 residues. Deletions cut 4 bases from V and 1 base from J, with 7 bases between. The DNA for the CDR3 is TGTGCCAGTAGTAGGACAGCGAACACTGAAGCTTTCTTT. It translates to CASSRTANTEAFF.

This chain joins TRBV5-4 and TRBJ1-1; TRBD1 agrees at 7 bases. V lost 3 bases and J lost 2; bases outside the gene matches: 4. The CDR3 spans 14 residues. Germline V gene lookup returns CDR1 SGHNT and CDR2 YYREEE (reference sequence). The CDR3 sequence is CASSSGQINTEAFF. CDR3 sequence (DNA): TGTGCCAGCAGCTCGGGACAGATAAACACTGAAGCTTTCTTT.

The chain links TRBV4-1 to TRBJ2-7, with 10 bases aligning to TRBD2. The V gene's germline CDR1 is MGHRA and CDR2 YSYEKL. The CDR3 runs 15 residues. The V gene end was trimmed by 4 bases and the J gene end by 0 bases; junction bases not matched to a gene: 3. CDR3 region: CASSLSGGRSYEQYF. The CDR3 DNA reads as TGCGCCAGCAGCCTTAGCGGGGGGCGCTCCTACGAGCAGTACTTC.

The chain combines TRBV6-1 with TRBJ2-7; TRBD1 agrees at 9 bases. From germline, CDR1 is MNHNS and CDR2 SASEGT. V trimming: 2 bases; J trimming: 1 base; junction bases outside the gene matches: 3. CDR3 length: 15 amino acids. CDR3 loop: CASSESGTGSYEQYF. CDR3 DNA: TGTGCCAGCAGTGAATCCGGGACAGGGTCCTACGAGCAGTACTTC.

Here the CDR3 DNA reads TGTGCCAGTACTAAGGACAGGGTGGTAGCGGGCTACACCTTC. This translates into CASTKDRVVAGYTF. This chain connects TRBV19 to TRBJ1-2, with 8 bases aligning to TRBD1. Germline loops: CDR1 LNHDA, CDR2 SQIVND (reference sequence). The V segment lost 7 bases and the J segment 8 bases; nucleotides outside the gene matches: 12. The CDR3 consists of 14 residues.